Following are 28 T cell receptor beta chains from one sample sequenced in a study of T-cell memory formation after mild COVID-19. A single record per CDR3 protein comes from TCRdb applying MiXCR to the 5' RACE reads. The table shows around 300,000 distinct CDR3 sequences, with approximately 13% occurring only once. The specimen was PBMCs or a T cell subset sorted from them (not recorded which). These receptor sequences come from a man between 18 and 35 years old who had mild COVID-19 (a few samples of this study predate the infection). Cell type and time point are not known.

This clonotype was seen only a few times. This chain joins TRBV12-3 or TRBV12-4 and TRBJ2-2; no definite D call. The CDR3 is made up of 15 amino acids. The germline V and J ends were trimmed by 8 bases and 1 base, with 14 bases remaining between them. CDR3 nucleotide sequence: TGTGCCAGCGGCCCCCGGGCGTGGAACACCGGGGAGCTGTTTTTT. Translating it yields CASGPRAWNTGELFF.

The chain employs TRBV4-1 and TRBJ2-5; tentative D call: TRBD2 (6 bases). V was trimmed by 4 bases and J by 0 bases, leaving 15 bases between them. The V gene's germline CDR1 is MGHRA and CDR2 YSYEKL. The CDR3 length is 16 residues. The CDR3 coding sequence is TGCGCCAGCAGCCCCCCCTTCCGGGGGTACCAAGAGACCCAGTACTTC. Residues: CASSPPFRGYQETQYF.

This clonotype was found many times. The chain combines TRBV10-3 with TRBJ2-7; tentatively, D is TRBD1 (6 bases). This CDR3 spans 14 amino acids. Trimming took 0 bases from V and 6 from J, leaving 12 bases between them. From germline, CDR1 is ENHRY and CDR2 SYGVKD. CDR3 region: CAISESRVGGEQYF. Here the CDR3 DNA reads TGTGCCATCAGTGAGTCGAGGGTAGGGGGCGAGCAGTACTTC.

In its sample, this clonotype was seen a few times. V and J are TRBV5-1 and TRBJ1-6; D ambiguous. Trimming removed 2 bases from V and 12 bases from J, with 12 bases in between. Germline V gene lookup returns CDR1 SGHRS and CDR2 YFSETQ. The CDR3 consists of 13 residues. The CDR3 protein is CASSLGGGKPLHF. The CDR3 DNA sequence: TGCGCCAGCAGCTTAGGAGGAGGGAAACCCCTCCACTTT.

CDR3 sequence (DNA): TGTGCCAGCAGTTACACAGGGGTTCTTGACGGGGAGCTGTTTTTT. Encoded protein: CASSYTGVLDGELFF. The rearrangement links TRBV6-5 to TRBJ2-2; 7 nucleotides match TRBD1. CDR1 and CDR2 (germline): MNHEY, SVGAGI. V dropped 2 bases and J dropped 7; count of bases not matched to a gene: 7. This CDR3 has 15 amino acids.

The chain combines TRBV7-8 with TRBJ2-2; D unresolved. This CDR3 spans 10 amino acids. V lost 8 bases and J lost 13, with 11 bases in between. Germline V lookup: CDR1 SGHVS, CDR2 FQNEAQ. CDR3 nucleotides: TGTGCCAGCGGGAACGGTGCGCTGTTTTTT. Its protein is CASGNGALFF.

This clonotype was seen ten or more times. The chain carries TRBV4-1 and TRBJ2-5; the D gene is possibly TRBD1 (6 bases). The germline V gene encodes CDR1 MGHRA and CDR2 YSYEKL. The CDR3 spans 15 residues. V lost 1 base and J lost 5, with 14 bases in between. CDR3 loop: CASSQALVGGETQYF. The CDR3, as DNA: TGCGCCAGCAGCCAAGCATTGGTAGGGGGTGAGACCCAGTACTTC.

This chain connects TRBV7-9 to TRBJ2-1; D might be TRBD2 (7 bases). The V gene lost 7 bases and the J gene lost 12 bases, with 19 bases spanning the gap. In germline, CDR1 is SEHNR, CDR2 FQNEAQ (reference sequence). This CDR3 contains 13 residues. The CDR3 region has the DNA TGTGCCAGCACCGAGACCGGGGGGCCTAGGCAGTTCTTC. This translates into CASTETGGPRQFF.

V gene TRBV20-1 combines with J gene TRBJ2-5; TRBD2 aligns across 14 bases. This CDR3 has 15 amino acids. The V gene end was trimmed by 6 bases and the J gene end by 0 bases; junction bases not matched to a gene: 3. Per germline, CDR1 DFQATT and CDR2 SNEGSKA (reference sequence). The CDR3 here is CSASGLAGDQETQYF. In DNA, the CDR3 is TGCAGTGCCTCGGGACTAGCGGGAGACCAAGAGACCCAGTACTTC.

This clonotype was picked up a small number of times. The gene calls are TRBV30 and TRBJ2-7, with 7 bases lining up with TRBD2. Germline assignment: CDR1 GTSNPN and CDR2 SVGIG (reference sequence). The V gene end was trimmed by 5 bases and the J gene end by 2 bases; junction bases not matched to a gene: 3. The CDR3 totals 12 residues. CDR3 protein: CAWSRGAYEQYF. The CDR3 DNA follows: TGTGCCTGGTCTCGGGGGGCCTACGAGCAGTACTTC.

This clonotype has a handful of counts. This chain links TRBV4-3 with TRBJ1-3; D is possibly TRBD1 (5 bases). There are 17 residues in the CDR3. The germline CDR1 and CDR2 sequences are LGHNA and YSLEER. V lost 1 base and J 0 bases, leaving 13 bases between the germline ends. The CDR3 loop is CASSQAGTGVSGNTIYF. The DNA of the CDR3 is TGCGCCAGCAGCCAAGCCGGGACTGGGGTCTCTGGAAACACCATATATTTT.

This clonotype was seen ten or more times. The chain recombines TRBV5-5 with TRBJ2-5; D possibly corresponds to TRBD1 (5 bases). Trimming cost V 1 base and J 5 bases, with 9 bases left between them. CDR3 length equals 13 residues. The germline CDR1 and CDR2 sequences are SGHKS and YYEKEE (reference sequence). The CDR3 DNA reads TGTGCCAGCAGCTTGAGGGGCTTGGAGACCCAGTACTTC. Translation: CASSLRGLETQYF. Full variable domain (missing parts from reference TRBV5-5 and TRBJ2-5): DAGVTQSPTHLIKTRGQQVTLRCSPISGHKSVSWYQQVLGQGPQFIFQYYEKEERGRGNFPDRFSARQFPNYSSELNVNALLLGDSALYLCASSLRGLETQYFGPGTRLLVL.

The CDR3 DNA reads as TGTGCCTGGAGTCCCAGGTTTGCGGACACTGAAGCTTTCTTT. This sequence encodes CAWSPRFADTEAFF. The rearrangement joins TRBV30 to TRBJ1-1; D is ambiguous. The CDR3 runs 14 residues. Trimming removed 2 bases from V and 3 bases from J, with 13 bases in between. Germline loops: CDR1 GTSNPN, CDR2 SVGIG (reference sequence).

For the CDR3, the DNA is TGTGCCAGCAGCTTGGCGGGTTCGAACACTGAAGCTTTCTTT. Protein sequence: CASSLAGSNTEAFF. The rearrangement joins TRBV5-4 to TRBJ1-1; D is unclear. V gave up 0 bases and J gave up 1 base, with 7 bases separating them. The length of the CDR3 is 14 residues. Germline lookup yields CDR1 SGHNT and CDR2 YYREEE (reference sequence). Based on the CDR3 plus reference TRBV5-4 and TRBJ1-1, the full variable domain is ETGVTQSPTHLIKTRGQQVTLRCSSQSGHNTVSWYQQALGQGPQFIFQYYREEENGRGNFPPRFSGLQFPNYSSELNVNALELDDSALYLCASSLAGSNTEAFFGQGTRLTVV.

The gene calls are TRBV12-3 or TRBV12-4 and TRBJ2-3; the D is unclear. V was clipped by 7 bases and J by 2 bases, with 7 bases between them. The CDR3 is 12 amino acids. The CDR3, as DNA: TGTGCCAGCAACCAAAACACAGATACGCAGTATTTT. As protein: CASNQNTDTQYF.

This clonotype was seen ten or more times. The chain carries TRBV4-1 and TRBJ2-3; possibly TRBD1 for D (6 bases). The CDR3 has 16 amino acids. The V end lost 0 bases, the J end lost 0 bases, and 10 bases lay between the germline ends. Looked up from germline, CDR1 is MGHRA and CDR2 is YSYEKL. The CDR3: CASSQEGHPSTDTQYF. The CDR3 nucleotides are TGCGCCAGCAGCCAAGAGGGACATCCTAGCACAGATACGCAGTATTTT.

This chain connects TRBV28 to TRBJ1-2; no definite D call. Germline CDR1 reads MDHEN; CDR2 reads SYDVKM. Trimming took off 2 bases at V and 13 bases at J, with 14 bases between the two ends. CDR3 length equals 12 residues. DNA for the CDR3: TGTGCCAGCAGTTTAGTCCAAGGGCGGTCCACCTTC. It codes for CASSLVQGRSTF.

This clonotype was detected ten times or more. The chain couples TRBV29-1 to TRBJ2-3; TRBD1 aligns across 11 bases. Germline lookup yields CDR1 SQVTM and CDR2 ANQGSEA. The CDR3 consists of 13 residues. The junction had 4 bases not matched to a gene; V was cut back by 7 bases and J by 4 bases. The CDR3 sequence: CSADRGQADTQYF. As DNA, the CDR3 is TGCAGCGCGGACAGGGGGCAGGCAGATACGCAGTATTTT.

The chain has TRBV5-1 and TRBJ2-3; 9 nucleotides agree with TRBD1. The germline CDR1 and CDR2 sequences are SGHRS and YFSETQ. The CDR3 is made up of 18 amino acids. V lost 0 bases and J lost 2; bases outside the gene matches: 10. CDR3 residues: CASSLGDSGTGYTDTQYF. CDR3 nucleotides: TGCGCCAGCAGCTTGGGGGACTCCGGGACAGGGTACACAGATACGCAGTATTTT.

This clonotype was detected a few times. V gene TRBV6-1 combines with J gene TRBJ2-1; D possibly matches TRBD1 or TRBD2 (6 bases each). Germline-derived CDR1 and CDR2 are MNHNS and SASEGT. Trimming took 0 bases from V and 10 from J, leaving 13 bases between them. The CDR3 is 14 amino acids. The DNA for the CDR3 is TGTGCCAGCAGTGAAGCTGTGGGGGGCCCGGAGCAGTTCTTC. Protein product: CASSEAVGGPEQFF.

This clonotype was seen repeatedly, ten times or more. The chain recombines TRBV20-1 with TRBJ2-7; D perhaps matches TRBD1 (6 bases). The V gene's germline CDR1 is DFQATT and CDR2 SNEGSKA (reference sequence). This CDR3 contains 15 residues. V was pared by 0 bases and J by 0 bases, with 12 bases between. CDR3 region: CSARDPGASSYEQYF. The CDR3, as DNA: TGCAGTGCTAGAGATCCAGGGGCTAGCTCCTACGAGCAGTACTTC.

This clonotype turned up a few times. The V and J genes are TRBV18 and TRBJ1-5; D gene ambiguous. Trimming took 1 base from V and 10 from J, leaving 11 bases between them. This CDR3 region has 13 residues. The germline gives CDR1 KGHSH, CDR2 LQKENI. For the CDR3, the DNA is TGTGCCAGCTCACCACTGAGGACGGGACCCCAGCATTTT. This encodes CASSPLRTGPQHF.

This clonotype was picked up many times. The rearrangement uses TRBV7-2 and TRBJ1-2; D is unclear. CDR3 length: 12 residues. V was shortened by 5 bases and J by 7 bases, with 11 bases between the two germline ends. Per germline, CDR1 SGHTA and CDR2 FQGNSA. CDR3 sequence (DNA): TGTGCCAGCAGCAGGGCCGGCGGTGGCTACACCTTC. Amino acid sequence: CASSRAGGGYTF.

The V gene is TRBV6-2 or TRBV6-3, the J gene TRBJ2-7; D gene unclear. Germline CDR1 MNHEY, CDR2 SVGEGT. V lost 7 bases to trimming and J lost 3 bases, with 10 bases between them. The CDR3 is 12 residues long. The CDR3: CASTADGYEQYF. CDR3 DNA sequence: TGTGCCAGCACCGCCGATGGCTACGAGCAGTACTTC.

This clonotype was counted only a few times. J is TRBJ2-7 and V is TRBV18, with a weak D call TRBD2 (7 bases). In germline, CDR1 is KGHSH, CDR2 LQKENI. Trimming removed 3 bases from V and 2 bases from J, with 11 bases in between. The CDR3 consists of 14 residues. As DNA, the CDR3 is TGTGCCAGCTCACCGGGGGGGGGCCCCTACGAGCAGTACGTC. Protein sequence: CASSPGGGPYEQYV.

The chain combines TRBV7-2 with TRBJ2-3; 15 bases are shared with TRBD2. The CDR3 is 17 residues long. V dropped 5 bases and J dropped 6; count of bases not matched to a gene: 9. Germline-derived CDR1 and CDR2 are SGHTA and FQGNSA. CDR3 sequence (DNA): TGTGCCAGCAGCCCGAGGACTAGCGGGGGGGCCGTTGATACGCAGTATTTT. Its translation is CASSPRTSGGAVDTQYF.

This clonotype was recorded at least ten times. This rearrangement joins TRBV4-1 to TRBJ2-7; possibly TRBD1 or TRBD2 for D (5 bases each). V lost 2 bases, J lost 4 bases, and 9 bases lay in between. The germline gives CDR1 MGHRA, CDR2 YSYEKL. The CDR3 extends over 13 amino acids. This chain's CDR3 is CASSQQRGYEQYV. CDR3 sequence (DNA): TGCGCCAGCAGCCAACAGAGGGGTTACGAGCAGTACGTC.

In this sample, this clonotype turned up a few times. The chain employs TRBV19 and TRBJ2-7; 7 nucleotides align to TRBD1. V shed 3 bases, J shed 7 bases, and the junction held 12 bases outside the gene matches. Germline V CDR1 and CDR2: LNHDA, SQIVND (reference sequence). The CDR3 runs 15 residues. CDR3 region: CASSIGWDSSGEQYF. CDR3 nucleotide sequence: TGTGCCAGTAGTATTGGGTGGGACAGTTCGGGAGAGCAGTACTTC. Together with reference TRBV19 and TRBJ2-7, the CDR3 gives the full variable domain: DGGITQSPKYLFRKEGQNVTLSCEQNLNHDAMYWYRQDPGQGLRLIYYSQIVNDFQKGDIAEGYSVSREKKESFPLTVTSAQKNPTAFYLCASSIGWDSSGEQYFGPGTRLTVT.